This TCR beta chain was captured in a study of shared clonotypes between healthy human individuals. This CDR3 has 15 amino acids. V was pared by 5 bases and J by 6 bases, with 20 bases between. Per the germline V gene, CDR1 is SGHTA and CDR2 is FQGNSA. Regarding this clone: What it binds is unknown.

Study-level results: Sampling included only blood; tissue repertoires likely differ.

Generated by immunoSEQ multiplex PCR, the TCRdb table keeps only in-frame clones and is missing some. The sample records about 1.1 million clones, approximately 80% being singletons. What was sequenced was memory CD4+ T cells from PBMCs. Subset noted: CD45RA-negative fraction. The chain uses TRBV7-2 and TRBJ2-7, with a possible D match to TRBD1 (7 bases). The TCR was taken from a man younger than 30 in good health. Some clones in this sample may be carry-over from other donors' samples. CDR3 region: CASSPIRRGLSEQYF. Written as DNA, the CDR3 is TGTGCCAGCAGCCCAATTAGGAGGGGGCTAAGCGAGCAGTACTTC.